The 11 T cell receptor beta chains below come from one sample, sequenced in a study of OX40 agonist ivuxolimab in advanced cancers. TCRdb's copy holds only in-frame clones and misses some; the assay was immunoSEQ multiplex PCR. Among about 110,000 clones listed, around 93% were seen once. Source: CD4+ or CD8+ T cells sorted from blood, taken in a trial of the OX40 agonist ivuxolimab. Receptors originate from an adult with an advanced solid tumor such as melanoma, head and neck, liver or kidney cancer.

Remarks on this clone: At one end, the junction sequence differs from germline, possibly due to a read error. The rearrangement joins TRBV11-3 to TRBJ2-1, with TRBD2 matching 9 bases. The germline gives CDR1 SGHNT, CDR2 YENEEA. CDR3 length: 12 amino acids. The CDR3 region is CASSVGGAGGLF. CDR3 in DNA: TGTGCCAGCAGCGTGGGAGGAGCGGGAGGTCTCTTC.

This chain connects TRBV28 to TRBJ1-2; D is uncertain. V dropped 3 bases and J dropped 8 bases, with 4 bases sitting between them. Germline V CDR1 and CDR2: MDHEN, SYDVKM. The CDR3 sequence is 10 residues long. The CDR3 sequence is CASSLGGYTF. The DNA for the CDR3 is TGTGCCAGCAGTTTGGGCGGCTACACCTTC.

The rearrangement links TRBV6-6 to TRBJ2-4; unclear D gene. CDR3 length equals 13 residues. V lost 7 bases, J lost 3 bases, and 10 bases lay in between. From germline, CDR1 is MNHNY and CDR2 SVGAGI (reference sequence). The CDR3 is CASTDVGKNIQYF. The DNA of the CDR3 is TGTGCCAGCACCGACGTGGGCAAAAACATTCAGTACTTC.

This clone was observed once. One end of the junction is discordant with germline, which a read error may explain. V is TRBV5-6 and J is TRBJ2-7; possibly TRBD2 for D (6 bases). The length of the CDR3 is 13 residues. Germline CDR1 SGHDT, CDR2 YYEEEE. The chain's CDR3 is CASSFIQTSGEDF. The CDR3 DNA reads as TGTGCCAGCAGCTTCATTCAGACCTCCGGGGAGGACTTC.

The CDR3 here is CASSLSLGETQYF. CDR3 coding DNA: TGTGCCAGCTCATTAAGCTTGGGAGAGACCCAGTACTTC. The V and J genes are TRBV18 and TRBJ2-5; D is uncertain. The CDR3 spans 13 residues. V was trimmed by 5 bases and J by 4 bases, leaving 11 bases between them. Germline loops: CDR1 KGHSH, CDR2 LQKENI.

This sequence joins TRBV7-2 and TRBJ2-1; 7 nucleotides align to TRBD2. The germline V gene encodes CDR1 SGHTA and CDR2 FQGNSA. CDR3 length: 16 residues. V gave up 4 bases and J gave up 5 bases; unmatched junction bases: 11. The CDR3 here is CASSSRDTSVNNEQFF. CDR3 bases: TGTGCCAGCAGCTCTCGAGATACTAGCGTTAACAATGAGCAGTTCTTC. Filled out from reference TRBV7-2 and TRBJ2-1, the complete variable domain reads GAGVSQSPSNKVTEKGKDVELRCDPISGHTALYWYRQSLGQGLEFLIYFQGNSAPDKSGLPSDRFSAERTGGSVSTLTIQRTQQEDSAVYLCASSSRDTSVNNEQFFGPGTRLTVL.

The V gene is TRBV2, the J gene TRBJ2-5; perhaps TRBD1 as D (5 bases). This CDR3 is 15 amino acids long. The germline V gene encodes CDR1 SNHLY and CDR2 FYNNEI. The V end was cut by 7 bases, the J end by 3 bases, with 18 bases between. The CDR3 DNA reads TGTGCCAGCACTTCCGTAGGGGCGTTGAAAGAGACCCAGTACTTC. Translation gives CASTSVGALKETQYF.

V usage is TRBV27 and J usage is TRBJ2-7; D gene uncertain. The germline gives CDR1 MNHEY, CDR2 SMNVEV (reference sequence). The CDR3 has 14 amino acids. Trimming took 3 bases from V and 0 from J, leaving 9 bases between them. The DNA of the CDR3 is TGTGCCAGCAGTTTGCAGGTGGGCTCCTACGAGCAGTACTTC. The encoded protein is CASSLQVGSYEQYF.

The CDR3: CASSLRVHRKNEQFF. The DNA for the CDR3 is TGTGCCAGCAGCTTAAGGGTCCATAGGAAGAATGAGCAGTTCTTC. The rearrangement uses TRBV7-9 and TRBJ2-1; D is undetermined. Looked up from germline, CDR1 is SEHNR and CDR2 is FQNEAQ (reference sequence). The CDR3 consists of 15 residues. Trimming cost V 2 bases and J 7 bases, with 15 bases left between them.

The chain employs TRBV6-6 and TRBJ1-2; the match to TRBD1 covers 11 bases. CDR3 length equals 16 residues. Germline V gives CDR1 MNHNY, CDR2 SVGAGI (reference sequence). J gave up 7 bases and V 6 bases, and 13 bases lay outside the gene matches. CDR3 in amino acids: CASSQDGTGGVGGYTF. Here the CDR3 DNA reads TGTGCCAGCAGCCAGGATGGGACAGGGGGGGTCGGTGGCTACACCTTC.

The gene calls are TRBV11-3 and TRBJ2-2, with TRBD1 matching over 7 bases. The length of the CDR3 is 16 residues. Trimming cost V 9 bases and J 0 bases; bases outside gene matches: 10. CDR1 and CDR2 (germline): SGHNT, YENEEA. The CDR3 reads CASEPRDRTNTGELFF. The CDR3 nucleotides read TGTGCCAGTGAACCCCGGGACAGAACGAACACCGGGGAGCTGTTTTTT. Based on the CDR3 plus reference TRBV11-3 and TRBJ2-2, the full variable domain is EAGVVQSPRYKIIEKKQPVAFWCNPISGHNTLYWYLQNLGQGPELLIRYENEEAVDDSQLPKDRFSAERLKGVDSTLKIQPAELGDSAVYLCASEPRDRTNTGELFFGEGSRLTVL.